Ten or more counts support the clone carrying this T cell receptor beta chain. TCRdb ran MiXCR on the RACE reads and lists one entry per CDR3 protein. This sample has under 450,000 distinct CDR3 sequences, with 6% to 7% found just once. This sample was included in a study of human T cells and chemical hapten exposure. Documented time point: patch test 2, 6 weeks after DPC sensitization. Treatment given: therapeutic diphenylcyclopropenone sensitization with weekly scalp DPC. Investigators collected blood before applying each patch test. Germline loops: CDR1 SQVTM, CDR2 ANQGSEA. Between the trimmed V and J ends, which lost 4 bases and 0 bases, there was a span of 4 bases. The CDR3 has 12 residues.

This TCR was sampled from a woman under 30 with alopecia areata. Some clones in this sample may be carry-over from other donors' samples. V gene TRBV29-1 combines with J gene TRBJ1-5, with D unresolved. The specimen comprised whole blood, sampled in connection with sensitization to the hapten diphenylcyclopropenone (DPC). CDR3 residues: CSVAVSNQPQHF. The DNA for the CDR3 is TGCAGCGTTGCGGTTAGCAATCAGCCCCAGCATTTT.